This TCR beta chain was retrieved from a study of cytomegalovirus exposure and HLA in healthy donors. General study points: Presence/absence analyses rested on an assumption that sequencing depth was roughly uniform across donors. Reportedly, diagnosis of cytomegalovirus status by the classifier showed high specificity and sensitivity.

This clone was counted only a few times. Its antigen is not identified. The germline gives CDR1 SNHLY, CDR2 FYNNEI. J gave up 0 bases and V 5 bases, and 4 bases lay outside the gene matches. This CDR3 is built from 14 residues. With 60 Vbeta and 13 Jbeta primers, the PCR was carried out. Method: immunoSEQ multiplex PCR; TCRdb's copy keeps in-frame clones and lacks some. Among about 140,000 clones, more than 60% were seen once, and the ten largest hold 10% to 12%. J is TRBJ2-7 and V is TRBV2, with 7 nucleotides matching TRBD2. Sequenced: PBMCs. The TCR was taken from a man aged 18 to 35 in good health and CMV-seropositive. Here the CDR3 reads CASSLTSSSYEQYF. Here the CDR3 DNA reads TGTGCCAGCAGTCTGACTAGCAGCTCCTACGAGCAGTACTTC.